Many counts were recorded for the clone carrying this T cell receptor beta chain. These data originate in a study of lung T cells in sarcoidosis with Löfgren's syndrome. One entry per CDR3 protein results from TCRdb running MiXCR on the reads. Altogether some 18,000 distinct CDR3 sequences are present, about 20% being singletons, with the ten largest covering 4.1%. The CDR3 extends over 17 amino acids. The V and J ends lost 5 bases and 1 base, in that order; junction bases with no gene match: 11. The V call is TRBV12-3 or TRBV12-4, the J call TRBJ1-5, with TRBD1 identical over 7 bases. Material: CD4+ T cells from PBMCs. The sequence was collected from a human donor with sarcoidosis (Löfgren's syndrome or another form), or a control subject (not recorded which). The CDR3 coding sequence is TGTGCCAGCAGTCTCGCGGGGGCGACAGGGAGCAATCAGCCCCAGCATTTT. It specifies CASSLAGATGSNQPQHF.